This T cell receptor beta chain was found in a study of identical twins. This CDR3 contains 16 residues. Germline lookup yields CDR1 LNHDA and CDR2 SQIVND (reference sequence). Trimming took 4 bases from V and 5 from J, leaving 18 bases between them. A template switching step contributed a universal primer site, while unique molecular identifiers were present in the cDNA. One entry per CDR3 protein, called by TCRdb with MiXCR from the 5' RACE reads. This table has about 920,000 distinct CDR3 sequences, 9% to 15% appearing once. These data were also filed under a second study, of yellow fever vaccine responses in identical twins. That report adds: Twins' vaccine T cell responses reportedly seemed partly convergent and partly personalized.

J is TRBJ2-1 and V is TRBV19; D is possibly TRBD2 (6 bases). The specimen was PBMCs. This TCR was recovered from a woman in her late teens or twenties in good health. The CDR3 nucleotides read TGTGCCAGTAGTAGGAGCGGAGCTAGCGTGGACAATGAGCAGTTCTTC. Encoded protein: CASSRSGASVDNEQFF.